This T cell receptor beta chain was found in a study of control samples from healthy donors and cancer patients. Germline loops: CDR1 MNHEY, CDR2 SMNVEV (reference sequence). The CDR3 length is 14 residues. The V and J ends lost 6 bases and 3 bases respectively, with 12 bases between them. Using immunoSEQ multiplex PCR, the repertoire was profiled, and TCRdb retains in-frame clones only, with some absent. Seen here are 75,000 to 95,000 clones, 85% to 90% observed once, and the top ten hold about 9.5%. This chain joins TRBV27 and TRBJ1-5; D remains unclear. The sequenced material came from PBMCs. The sequence derives from a woman aged 45-65 years with colorectal cancer. This CDR3 reads CASSPNGVNQPQHF. CDR3 DNA: TGTGCCAGCAGCCCCAACGGGGTCAATCAGCCCCAGCATTTT.